Each of the 25 T cell receptor beta chains below was sequenced from the same sample in a study of shared clonotypes between healthy human individuals. Some clones are missing from TCRdb's copy, which holds only in-frame ones; the method was immunoSEQ multiplex PCR. In the table there are about 510,000 clones, roughly 78% of which are singletons. The sequencing input was PBMCs. The receptors originated from a woman aged 40 to 50 in good health. Some clones in this sample may be carry-over from other donors' samples.

V gene TRBV29-1 combines with J gene TRBJ2-1, with a weak D call TRBD2 (6 bases). Germline V gene lookup returns CDR1 SQVTM and CDR2 ANQGSEA. This CDR3 spans 15 amino acids. V shed 1 base and J shed 0 bases, with 10 bases lying between them. CDR3 DNA sequence: TGCAGCGTTGAAGGACGGGGGAGCTCCTACAATGAGCAGTTCTTC. This gives the protein CSVEGRGSSYNEQFF.

In this sample, this clone turned up a few times. The chain carries TRBV7-2 and TRBJ2-7, with unresolved D. V was trimmed by 5 bases and J by 0 bases, leaving 11 bases between them. Germline values: CDR1 SGHTA, CDR2 FQGNSA. The CDR3 contains 14 residues. The CDR3 bases are TGTGCCAGCAGCATACGGACGGACTCCTACGAGCAGTACTTC. It translates to CASSIRTDSYEQYF.

V usage is TRBV18 and J usage is TRBJ1-1; no reliable D call. Germline CDR1 and CDR2: KGHSH and LQKENI. This CDR3 contains 15 residues. Trimming cost V 4 bases and J 0 bases, with 12 bases left between them. The CDR3 DNA reads as TGTGCCAGCTCACTTGTGGGTCTCATGAACACTGAAGCTTTCTTT. Protein: CASSLVGLMNTEAFF.

As concerns this clone: This may be a read error, as it is one base from a much larger clone. In the same sample, other DNA sequences code for this CDR3. The chain carries TRBV6-1 and TRBJ1-5; D remains ambiguous. This CDR3 contains 14 residues. Looked up from germline, CDR1 is MNHNS and CDR2 is SASEGT. The CDR3 nucleotides are TGTGCTAGCAGTGGAGCGCCGGACGTTCAGCCCCAGCATTTT. Residues: CASSGAPDVQPQHF.

In this sample, this clone turned up many times. J is TRBJ1-1 and V is TRBV29-1; D remains ambiguous. Germline CDR1 and CDR2: SQVTM and ANQGSEA. V shed 0 bases and J shed 7 bases, with 6 bases lying between them. The CDR3 length is 11 residues. DNA for the CDR3: TGCAGCGTTGAAGAGTCGCATGAAGCTTTCTTT. Residues: CSVEESHEAFF.

The V call is TRBV7-9, the J call TRBJ2-3, with D perhaps TRBD2 (5 bases). V lost 3 bases and J 3 bases, leaving 10 bases between the germline ends. Germline CDR1 and CDR2: SEHNR and FQNEAQ (reference sequence). This CDR3 has 14 amino acids. In nucleotides, the CDR3 is TGTGCCAGCAGCTTCGGGGTGAGGACAGATACGCAGTATTTT. It codes for CASSFGVRTDTQYF.

The chain joins TRBV5-5 to TRBJ2-5; tentative D call: TRBD2 (5 bases). CDR3 length: 15 residues. V was pared by 0 bases and J by 1 base, with 10 bases between. Germline lookup yields CDR1 SGHKS and CDR2 YYEKEE (reference sequence). CDR3 loop: CASSLVVGVQETQYF. For the CDR3, the DNA is TGTGCCAGCAGCTTGGTTGTGGGAGTCCAAGAGACCCAGTACTTC.

The J gene is TRBJ1-4, the V gene TRBV28, with 8 bases aligning to TRBD1. Germline CDR1 reads MDHEN; CDR2 reads SYDVKM. After removal of 5 bases from V and 0 bases from J, the junction contained 8 bases not matched to a gene. The CDR3 runs 17 residues. DNA of the CDR3: TGTGCCAGCAGTCCACCGGGACAGGAGCCAACTAATGAAAAACTGTTTTTT. Protein product: CASSPPGQEPTNEKLFF.

This clone has only one observation. CDR3 bases: TGTGCCTGGACCCTGGGGGCTACTCTAGACACCGGGGAGCTGTTTTTT. Translation: CAWTLGATLDTGELFF. The chain has TRBV30 and TRBJ2-2; a weak D match, TRBD1 (6 bases). Germline assignment: CDR1 GTSNPN and CDR2 SVGIG (reference sequence). V dropped 4 bases and J dropped 3 bases, with 18 bases sitting between them. CDR3 length equals 16 residues. The complete variable domain, with remaining parts taken from reference TRBV30 and TRBJ2-2, reads SQTIHQWPATLVQPVGSPLSLECTVEGTSNPNLYWYRQAAGRGLQLLFYSVGIGQISSEVPQNLSASRPQDRQFILSSKKLLLSDSGFYLCAWTLGATLDTGELFFGEGSRLTVL.

In DNA form, the CDR3 reads TGTGCCAGCAGCTCCGGGACAGAGAATGAAAAACTGTTTTTT. It is translated as CASSSGTENEKLFF. V and J are TRBV7-9 and TRBJ1-4, with 7 bases fitting TRBD1. Trimming took 4 bases from V and 5 from J; bases not matched to a gene: 4. From germline, CDR1 is SEHNR and CDR2 FQNEAQ (reference sequence). The CDR3 spans 14 residues.

This CDR3 is CASSLSGRSYNEQFF. As DNA, the CDR3 is TGTGCCAGCAGCCTTAGCGGGAGGTCCTACAATGAGCAGTTCTTC. This sequence joins TRBV27 and TRBJ2-1; 10 bases map to TRBD2. V lost 6 bases to trimming and J lost 1 base; unmatched junction nucleotides: 3. Germline V gene lookup returns CDR1 MNHEY and CDR2 SMNVEV (reference sequence). The CDR3 covers 15 residues.

The chain links TRBV6-1 to TRBJ1-4; TRBD1 matches 9 bases. This CDR3 contains 14 residues. Germline V gives CDR1 MNHNS, CDR2 SASEGT. V was pared by 6 bases and J by 4 bases, with 3 bases of the junction left unmatched. The CDR3 protein is CASSGQGINEKLFF. The CDR3 bases are TGTGCCAGCAGCGGACAGGGGATTAATGAAAAACTGTTTTTT.

V and J are TRBV6-4 and TRBJ1-2; D possibly corresponds to TRBD1 (5 bases). This CDR3 is built from 13 residues. Germline V gives CDR1 MRHNA, CDR2 SNTAGT. Trimming stripped 6 bases from V and 6 bases from J, with 14 bases between. CDR3 residues: CASRKGTLDGYTF. The CDR3 DNA follows: TGTGCCAGCAGGAAAGGGACGTTAGATGGCTACACCTTC.

The CDR3 bases are TGCGCCAGCAGCTTGGCGACTAGCGTCAATGAGCAGTTCTTC. Its protein is CASSLATSVNEQFF. This chain joins TRBV5-1 and TRBJ2-1; the match to TRBD2 covers 8 bases. The CDR3 extends over 14 amino acids. Germline CDR1 reads SGHRS; CDR2 reads YFSETQ. V was pared by 0 bases and J by 6 bases, with 2 bases of the junction left unmatched.

As to this clone: It is likely a read error: a sequence one base away is far more abundant. The rearrangement joins TRBV29-1 to TRBJ1-1; D perhaps matches TRBD1 (6 bases). The CDR3 length is 13 residues. Germline V gene lookup returns CDR1 SQVTM and CDR2 ANQGSEA. V was cut by 7 bases and J by 5 bases, with 17 bases left in between. The CDR3 region is CSAYRDKDTEAFF. The CDR3 DNA sequence: TGCAGCGCTTACCGGGACAAGGATACTGAAGCTTTCTTT.

The chain links TRBV10-2 to TRBJ2-2; 8 nucleotides match TRBD1. Germline CDR1 reads WSHSY; CDR2 reads SAAADI. The CDR3 length is 14 residues. With V trimmed by 6 bases and J by 2 bases, 2 bases remained unmatched. This CDR3 is CASSGQGNTGELFF. CDR3 sequence (DNA): TGCGCCAGCAGCGGACAGGGAAACACCGGGGAGCTGTTTTTT.

The chain joins TRBV4-2 to TRBJ2-3, with a tentative D call TRBD1 (5 bases). Germline CDR1 reads LGHNA; CDR2 reads YNFKEQ. Trimming shortened V by 7 bases and J by 2 bases, and 16 bases separated the two germline ends. The CDR3 has 15 amino acids. In DNA form, the CDR3 reads TGTGCCAGCACCCCCTCCGAGACAGACACAGATACGCAGTATTTT. Its protein product is CASTPSETDTDTQYF.

The chain links TRBV2 to TRBJ2-1, with D unresolved. Germline V lookup: CDR1 SNHLY, CDR2 FYNNEI. The CDR3 spans 12 residues. Between the trimmed V and J ends, which lost 7 bases and 1 base, there was a span of 5 bases. Here the CDR3 DNA reads TGTGCCAGCAAGGATTCCTACAATGAGCAGTTCTTC. It is translated as CASKDSYNEQFF.

In regard to this clone: At the DNA level, this CDR3 is encoded by other sequences in the same sample as well. The chain recombines TRBV19 with TRBJ1-2; TRBD1 matches 7 bases. After removal of 3 bases from V and 4 bases from J, the junction contained 2 bases not matched to a gene. CDR1 is LNHDA, CDR2 SQIVND, per germline (reference sequence). This CDR3 region has 13 residues. The CDR3 bases are TGTGCCAGTAGTATCGGGACAGCCTATGGCTACACCTTC. Protein product: CASSIGTAYGYTF.

This chain joins TRBV7-2 and TRBJ1-1; 7 bases agree with TRBD1. This CDR3 has 13 amino acids. The trim removed 4 bases at V and 6 bases at J, leaving 5 bases unmatched. Germline CDR1 SGHTA, CDR2 FQGNSA. CDR3: CASSSTGSAEAFF. The CDR3 DNA follows: TGTGCCAGCAGCTCGACAGGGAGCGCTGAAGCTTTCTTT. The full variable domain, in which reference TRBV7-2 and TRBJ1-1 provide the parts outside the CDR3, is GAGVSQSPSNKVTEKGKDVELRCDPISGHTALYWYRQSLGQGLEFLIYFQGNSAPDKSGLPSDRFSAERTGGSVSTLTIQRTQQEDSAVYLCASSSTGSAEAFFGQGTRLTVV.

The chain uses TRBV5-1 and TRBJ1-2; 7 bases align to TRBD1. Germline V gives CDR1 SGHRS, CDR2 YFSETQ. V was pared by 4 bases and J by 3 bases, with 6 bases of the junction left unmatched. This CDR3 is built from 14 residues. The CDR3 sequence: CASSVGTADYGYTF. The CDR3 region has the DNA TGCGCCAGCAGCGTAGGGACAGCAGACTATGGCTACACCTTC.

This chain joins TRBV5-1 and TRBJ1-2; no clear D. V shed 0 bases and J shed 2 bases, with 8 bases lying between them. This CDR3 is built from 14 residues. Germline lookup yields CDR1 SGHRS and CDR2 YFSETQ. CDR3 sequence: CASSLVAGNYGYTF. CDR3 in DNA: TGCGCCAGCAGCTTGGTGGCGGGGAACTATGGCTACACCTTC.

The V call is TRBV30, the J call TRBJ2-1; D remains unclear. The germline gives CDR1 GTSNPN, CDR2 SVGIG (reference sequence). Trimming pared 4 bases from V and 7 bases from J, leaving 8 bases between. CDR3 size: 11 residues. The CDR3 is CAWTLSNEQFF. CDR3 nucleotides: TGTGCCTGGACGTTGTCGAATGAGCAGTTCTTC.

There are a few counts of this clone. The CDR3 spells CASSEEYSNIQYF. The CDR3 DNA sequence: TGTGCCAGCAGTGAAGAGTACTCCAACATTCAGTACTTC. The rearrangement links TRBV6-1 to TRBJ2-4; D is uncertain. The CDR3 totals 13 residues. Germline CDR1 is MNHNS and CDR2 is SASEGT. With 1 base removed from V and 7 bases from J, the gap between germline ends came to 8 bases.

This chain links TRBV5-1 with TRBJ2-2; 8 bases match TRBD1. From germline, CDR1 is SGHRS and CDR2 YFSETQ. The CDR3 is made up of 16 amino acids. With 7 bases clipped from V and 1 base from J, the junction kept 9 bases outside the gene matches. The CDR3 sequence: CASSRTGGMNTGELFF. CDR3 bases: TGCGCCAGCTCCCGTACAGGGGGGATGAACACCGGGGAGCTGTTTTTT. Complete variable domain (other parts from reference TRBV5-1 and TRBJ2-2): KAGVTQTPRYLIKTRGQQVTLSCSPISGHRSVSWYQQTPGQGLQFLFEYFSETQRNKGNFPGRFSGRQFSNSRSEMNVSTLELGDSALYLCASSRTGGMNTGELFFGEGSRLTVL.